These 12 T cell receptor beta chains were sequenced from one sample in a study of identical twins. In TCRdb, the 5' RACE reads were re-called with MiXCR into one record per CDR3 protein. The sample has 700,000 to 950,000 distinct CDR3 sequences; more than 9% are singletons. The same specimen was also included in a second study, on yellow fever vaccine responses in identical twins.

Sequenced input: PBMCs. Every receptor here comes from a woman under 30 in good health.

This rearrangement joins TRBV12-3 or TRBV12-4 to TRBJ2-1; 11 bases agree with TRBD2. V lost 5 bases to trimming and J lost 7 bases; unmatched junction nucleotides: 7. The CDR3 extends over 15 amino acids. CDR3: CASSELAGASNEQFF. The CDR3 DNA reads TGTGCCAGCAGTGAACTAGCGGGAGCTTCTAATGAGCAGTTCTTC.

The chain combines TRBV15 with TRBJ1-1, with D maybe TRBD1 (5 bases). Germline V gene data show CDR1 as LNHNV and CDR2 as YYDKDF (reference sequence). The ends were cut back, 6 bases at V and 1 base at J, with 9 bases in the middle. The CDR3 runs 13 residues. The CDR3 region is CATRGAPNTEAFF. The CDR3 DNA reads TGTGCCACCAGAGGGGCACCGAACACTGAAGCTTTCTTT.

This clonotype was observed a few times. The gene calls are TRBV3-1 and TRBJ1-4, with 9 bases fitting TRBD1. Trimming took 4 bases from V and 6 from J; bases not matched to a gene: 9. Germline CDR1 and CDR2: LGHDT and YNNKEL (reference sequence). This CDR3 region has 16 residues. In DNA, the CDR3 is TGTGCCAGCAGCCGGTACGGGACAGGGAGGGATGAAAAACTGTTTTTT. It specifies CASSRYGTGRDEKLFF.

This clonotype was observed at least ten times. The chain employs TRBV10-3 and TRBJ1-2; D might be TRBD1 (6 bases). The CDR3 contains 13 residues. Germline V gene data show CDR1 as ENHRY and CDR2 as SYGVKD. The V end lost 3 bases, the J end lost 6 bases, and 11 bases lay between the germline ends. The CDR3 coding sequence is TGTGCCATCAGTGATGGGGCAGGGGATGGCTACACCTTC. It codes for CAISDGAGDGYTF.

There are a few counts of this clonotype. The V gene is TRBV6-5, the J gene TRBJ2-5; D may be TRBD1 (6 bases). CDR1 is MNHEY and CDR2 is SVGAGI in the germline V gene. V lost 2 bases to trimming and J lost 5 bases, with 18 bases between them. The CDR3 is 16 residues long. The CDR3 coding sequence is TGTGCCAGCAGTTACCAGGCAGGGGTCCTGGGGGAGACCCAGTACTTC. This translates into CASSYQAGVLGETQYF.

This clonotype was seen repeatedly, ten times or more. The genes are TRBV29-1 and TRBJ1-2; possibly TRBD1 for D (5 bases). The CDR3 covers 13 residues. Trimming pared 4 bases from V and 2 bases from J, leaving 11 bases between. Germline CDR1 SQVTM, CDR2 ANQGSEA. The CDR3 sequence: CSVAGILNYGYTF. CDR3 DNA sequence: TGCAGCGTTGCAGGGATTTTAAACTATGGCTACACCTTC.

This rearrangement joins TRBV3-1 to TRBJ2-5, with a possible D match to TRBD2 (6 bases). The V end was cut by 6 bases, the J end by 0 bases, with 14 bases between. Germline lookup yields CDR1 LGHDT and CDR2 YNNKEL (reference sequence). The CDR3 runs to 15 residues. In DNA form, the CDR3 reads TGTGCCAGCAGTTACCCCGGGGGTTACCAAGAGACCCAGTACTTC. Translation gives CASSYPGGYQETQYF.

The V call is TRBV5-1, the J call TRBJ2-1; 14 bases line up with TRBD2. CDR1 is SGHRS and CDR2 is YFSETQ in the germline V gene. The CDR3 has 17 amino acids. The V and J ends lost 4 bases and 5 bases, in that order; junction bases with no gene match: 8. The CDR3 DNA is TGCGCCAGCAGCAGGGGACTAGCGGGAGCGGGGGACAATGAGCAGTTCTTC. As protein: CASSRGLAGAGDNEQFF.

The V call is TRBV12-3 or TRBV12-4, the J call TRBJ2-5; 7 bases fit TRBD2. Germline trimming cut 3 bases from V and 5 bases from J; bases unmatched to any gene: 9. The CDR3 extends over 15 amino acids. CDR3 region: CASSLVGGGLETQYF. DNA of the CDR3: TGTGCCAGCAGTTTGGTGGGGGGGGGATTGGAGACCCAGTACTTC.

The chain uses TRBV7-8 and TRBJ2-5; D is perhaps TRBD1 (6 bases). There are 17 residues in the CDR3. V was trimmed by 2 bases and J by 0 bases, leaving 16 bases between them. The germline V gene has CDR1 SGHVS and CDR2 FQNEAQ. CDR3: CASSLTSGTLYQETQYF. The CDR3 DNA follows: TGTGCCAGCAGCTTAACCTCCGGGACACTGTACCAAGAGACCCAGTACTTC.

The chain is built from TRBV28 and TRBJ2-1; a possible D gene is TRBD2 (6 bases). This CDR3 comprises 12 residues. The V gene lost 6 bases and the J gene lost 7 bases, with 10 bases spanning the gap. Germline V gene data show CDR1 as MDHEN and CDR2 as SYDVKM. This chain's CDR3 is CASSGLLNEQFF. The CDR3 bases are TGTGCCAGCAGCGGACTACTTAATGAGCAGTTCTTC.

This clonotype has only a few counts. J is TRBJ2-1 and V is TRBV6-1, with 14 bases lining up with TRBD2. The CDR3 totals 15 residues. Germline V CDR1 and CDR2: MNHNS, SASEGT. V lost 4 bases and J lost 8; bases outside the gene matches: 4. CDR3 bases: TGTGCCAGCAGTGGACTAGCGGGGGGGCCTGATGAGCAGTTCTTC. This gives the protein CASSGLAGGPDEQFF.